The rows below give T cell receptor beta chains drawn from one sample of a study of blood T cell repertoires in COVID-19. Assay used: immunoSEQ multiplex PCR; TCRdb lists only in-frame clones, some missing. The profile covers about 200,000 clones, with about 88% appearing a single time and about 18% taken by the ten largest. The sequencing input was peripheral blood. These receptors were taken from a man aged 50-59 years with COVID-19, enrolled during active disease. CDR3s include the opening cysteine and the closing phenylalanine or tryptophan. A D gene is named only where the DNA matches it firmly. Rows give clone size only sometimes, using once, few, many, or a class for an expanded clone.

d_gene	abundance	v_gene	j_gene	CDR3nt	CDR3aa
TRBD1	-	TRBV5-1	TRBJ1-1	TGCGCCAGCAGCCAGGACAGGACTATGATGAACACTGAAGCTTTCTTT	CASSQDRTMMNTEAFF
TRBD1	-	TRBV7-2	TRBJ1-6	TGTGCCAGCAGCTTGACAGGGAATTCACCCCTCCACTTT	CASSLTGNSPLHF
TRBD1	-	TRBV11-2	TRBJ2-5	TGTGCCAGCAGCTCTGGACCGGGACAGGGGCAAGAGACCCAGTACTTC	CASSSGPGQGQETQYF
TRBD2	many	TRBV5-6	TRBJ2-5	TGTGCCAGCAGCTGGAGGCGGGAGTACCAAGAGACCCAGTACTTC	CASSWRREYQETQYF
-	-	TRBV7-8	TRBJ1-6	TGTGCCAGCAGCTTAAAGCGGGTGGCAAATCCTCTCTTTGCACCCCTCCACTTT	CASSLKRVANPLFAPLHF
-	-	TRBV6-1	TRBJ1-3	TGTGCCAGCAGTGACCTCAGGACACCCTCTGGAAACACCATATATTTT	CASSDLRTPSGNTIYF
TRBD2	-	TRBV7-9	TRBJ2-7	TGTGCCAGCAGCACAGGACTAGCGGGAGCGGGCGAGCAGTACTTC	CASSTGLAGAGEQYF
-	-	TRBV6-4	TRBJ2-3	TGTGCCAGCAGTGACTCGCCGGGACTTACAGATACGCAGTATTTT	CASSDSPGLTDTQYF
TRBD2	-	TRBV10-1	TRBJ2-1	TGCGCCAGCAGCCAAACCGGGACTACTTCCTACAATGAGCAGTTCTTC	CASSQTGTTSYNEQFF
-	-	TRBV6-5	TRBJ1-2	TGTGCCAGCAGAGGATCCGGGGTGGGAAGCTATGGCTACACCTTC	CASRGSGVGSYGYTF
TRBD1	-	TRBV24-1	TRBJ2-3	TGTGCCACCAGTGATCCCACAGGGGCCGATACGCAGTATTTT	CATSDPTGADTQYF
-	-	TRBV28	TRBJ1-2	TGTGCCAGCACCCTCAGGGGATTTGGTGGCTACACCTTC	CASTLRGFGGYTF
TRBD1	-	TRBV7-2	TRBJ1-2	TGTGCCAGCAGCTTTTTGGGACAGATAAACTATGGCTACACCTTC	CASSFLGQINYGYTF
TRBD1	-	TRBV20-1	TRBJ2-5	TGCAGTGCTAGTCGATCTTCAGGGGGCGGGGAGACCCAGTACTTC	CSASRSSGGGETQYF
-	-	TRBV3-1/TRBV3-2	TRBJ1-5	TGTGCCAGCAGCCAAGGACAGAATAGCAATCAGCCCCAGCATTTT	CASSQGQNSNQPQHF
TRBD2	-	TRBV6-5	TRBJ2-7	TGTGCCAGCATTCAGCGGGAGGAAACCTACGAGCAGTACTTC	CASIQREETYEQYF
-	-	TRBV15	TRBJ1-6	TGTGCCACCAGCAGAGATGGATACAGGAGCTCCTATAATTCACCCCTCCACTTT	CATSRDGYRSSYNSPLHF
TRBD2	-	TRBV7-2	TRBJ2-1	TGTGCCAGCAGCTCTGGACTAGCGGGAGCGGCTGAGCAGTTCTTC	CASSSGLAGAAEQFF
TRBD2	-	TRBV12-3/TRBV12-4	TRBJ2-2	TGTGCAGGGACTAGCGGGAGAGCCGGGGAGCTGTTTTTT	CAGTSGRAGELFF
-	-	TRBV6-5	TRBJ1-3	TGTGCCAGCACCCCCGGGTCGGGAAACACCATATATTTT	CASTPGSGNTIYF
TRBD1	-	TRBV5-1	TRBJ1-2	TGCGCCAGCAGCTCGACAGGGGAATGGGGTGGCTACACCTTC	CASSSTGEWGGYTF
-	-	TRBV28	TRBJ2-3	TGTGCCAGCAGCACACGGACTACCAGCGATACGCAGTATTTT	CASSTRTTSDTQYF
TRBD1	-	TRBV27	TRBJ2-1	TGTGCCAGCAGTCTCACAGGGGGCGTTCTTTATGAGCAGTTCTTC	CASSLTGGVLYEQFF
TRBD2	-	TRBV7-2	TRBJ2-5	TGTGCCAGCAGCCTCACTAGCGGGGTTGGAGAGACCCAGTACTTC	CASSLTSGVGETQYF
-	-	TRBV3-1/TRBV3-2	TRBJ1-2	TGTGCCAGCAGCCAAGGCACAGGGAATGACTATGGCTACACCTTC	CASSQGTGNDYGYTF
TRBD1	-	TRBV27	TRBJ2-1	TGTGCCAGCAGTCACGGGACAGGCTGGGGAGGTGAGCAGTTCTTC	CASSHGTGWGGEQFF
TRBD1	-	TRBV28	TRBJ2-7	TGTGCCAGCAGTCCACCTCCGGGACAGGGGACCTCCTACGAGCAGTACTTC	CASSPPPGQGTSYEQYF
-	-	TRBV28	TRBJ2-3	TGTGCCAGCAGTTCCTACAGGACAGATACGCAGTATTTT	CASSSYRTDTQYF
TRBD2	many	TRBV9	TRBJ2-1	TGTGCCAGCGGGGAGGGCCGGGGCTCCTACAATGAGCAGTTCTTC	CASGEGRGSYNEQFF
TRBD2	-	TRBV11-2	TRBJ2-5	TGTGCCAGCAGCTTAAATAGCGGGAGCCAAGAGACCCAGTACTTC	CASSLNSGSQETQYF
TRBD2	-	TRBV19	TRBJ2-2	TGTGCCAGTAAGGGGAGGGCGGGGAGGACCGGGGAGCTGTTTTTT	CASKGRAGRTGELFF
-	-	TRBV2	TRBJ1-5	TGTGCCAGCAGCCCGGGGAGCAATCAGCCCCAGCATTTT	CASSPGSNQPQHF
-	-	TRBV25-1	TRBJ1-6	TGTGCCAGCAGTGAATATCTTAATTCACCCCTCCACTTT	CASSEYLNSPLHF
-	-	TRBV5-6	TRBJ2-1	TGTGCCAGCAGCTTGCTATCGAGCTCCTACAATGAGCAGTTCTTC	CASSLLSSSYNEQFF
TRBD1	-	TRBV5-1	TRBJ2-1	TGCGCCAGCTCACACAACGACAGGGCCGACAATGAGCAGTTCTTC	CASSHNDRADNEQFF
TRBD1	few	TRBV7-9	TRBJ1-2	TGTGCCAGCAGCTTAGCGCAAGGGGGCGTAGGTGGCTACACCTTC	CASSLAQGGVGGYTF
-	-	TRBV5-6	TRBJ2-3	TGTGCCAGCAGGCCGCGGGGGCCAGAATTCAGTGGTGGGACAGATACGCAGTATTTT	CASRPRGPEFSGGTDTQYF
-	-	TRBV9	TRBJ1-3	TGTGCCAGCAGCGCGGCAGGTCTGAGCTCTGGAAACACCATATATTTT	CASSAAGLSSGNTIYF
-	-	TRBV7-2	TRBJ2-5	TGTGCCAGCAGATCAGGGATTAGAGAGACCCAGTACTTC	CASRSGIRETQYF
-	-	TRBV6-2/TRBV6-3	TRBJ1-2	TGTGCCAGCAGTTACGAGGAGGGTCTACCGAATGGCTACACCTTC	CASSYEEGLPNGYTF